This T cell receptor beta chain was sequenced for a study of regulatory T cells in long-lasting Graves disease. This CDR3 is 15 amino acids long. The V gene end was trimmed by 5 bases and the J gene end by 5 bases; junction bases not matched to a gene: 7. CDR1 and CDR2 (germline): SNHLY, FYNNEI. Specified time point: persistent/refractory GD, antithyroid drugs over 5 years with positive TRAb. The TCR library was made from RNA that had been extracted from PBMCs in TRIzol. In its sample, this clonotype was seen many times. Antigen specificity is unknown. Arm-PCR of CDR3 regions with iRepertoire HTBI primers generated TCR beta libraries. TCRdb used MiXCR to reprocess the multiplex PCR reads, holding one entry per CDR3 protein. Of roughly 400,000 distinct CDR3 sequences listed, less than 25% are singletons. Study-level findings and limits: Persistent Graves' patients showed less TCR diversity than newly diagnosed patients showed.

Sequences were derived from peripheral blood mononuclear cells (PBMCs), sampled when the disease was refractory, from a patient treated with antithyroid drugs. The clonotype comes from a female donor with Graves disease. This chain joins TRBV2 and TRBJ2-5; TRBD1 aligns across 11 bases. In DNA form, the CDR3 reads TGTGCCAGCAGTTCAGGACAGGGGGCAATTGAGACCCAGTACTTC. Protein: CASSSGQGAIETQYF.